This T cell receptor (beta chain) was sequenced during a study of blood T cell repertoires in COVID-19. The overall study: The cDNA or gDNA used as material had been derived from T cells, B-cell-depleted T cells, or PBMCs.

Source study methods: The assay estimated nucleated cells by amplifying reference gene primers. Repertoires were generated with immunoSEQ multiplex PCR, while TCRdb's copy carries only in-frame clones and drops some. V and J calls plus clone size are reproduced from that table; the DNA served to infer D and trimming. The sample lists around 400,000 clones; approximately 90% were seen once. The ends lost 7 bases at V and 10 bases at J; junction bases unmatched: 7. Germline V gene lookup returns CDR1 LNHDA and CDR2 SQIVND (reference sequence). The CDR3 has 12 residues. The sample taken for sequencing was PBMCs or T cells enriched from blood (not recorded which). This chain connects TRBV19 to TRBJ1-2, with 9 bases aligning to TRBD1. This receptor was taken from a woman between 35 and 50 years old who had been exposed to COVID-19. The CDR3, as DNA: TGTGCCAGTACCCCGGGACAGGGAGCCTACACCTTC. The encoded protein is CASTPGQGAYTF.